The source of this T cell receptor beta chain is a study of PD-1 blockade in classical Hodgkin lymphoma. With no exception, relapse followed autologous stem cell transplantation in all patients, and brentuximab vedotin exposure varied. The CDR3 has 15 amino acids. Germline CDR1 reads SGHNT; CDR2 reads YYREEE (reference sequence). The V gene lost 2 bases and the J gene lost 4 bases, with 12 bases spanning the gap. Assay used: immunoSEQ multiplex PCR; TCRdb lists only in-frame clones, some missing. This sample carries approximately 58,000 clones, approximately 90% of them seen once, and the ten largest clones take over 9.5%. Whole-study findings and limits: CD8+ TCR diversity did not rise significantly by C4D1, unlike CD4+. The study reported lower baseline TCR diversity in newly diagnosed patients than in healthy donors.

Only one count was recorded for this clone. Its specificity is unknown. The chain recombines TRBV5-4 with TRBJ2-2; D possibly matches TRBD1 or TRBD2 (5 bases each). The starting material was peripheral blood mononuclear cells (PBMCs), obtained before the second cycle of nivolumab. This TCR came from a human donor with classical Hodgkin lymphoma. The CDR3 spells CASSFMGVGTGELFF. The DNA for the CDR3 is TGTGCCAGCAGCTTCATGGGGGTGGGCACCGGGGAGCTGTTTTTT.